This T cell receptor (beta chain) was captured by sequencing in a study of human T cells and chemical hapten exposure. Across the study: Variation in per-sample TCR yields came mainly from small pooled library volume differences. Study outcomes and limitations: With DPC sensitization, TCRs exceeding 1 in 1000 frequency showed no change.

This clonotype has more than one count but fewer than ten. Antigen unknown. The CDR3 is made up of 17 amino acids. Germline CDR1 MDHEN, CDR2 SYDVKM. The V segment lost 3 bases and the J segment 1 base; nucleotides outside the gene matches: 5. Regarding time point: healthy volunteer bleed at 2 weeks. Total RNA was isolated from unfractionated whole blood. In TCRdb, the RACE reads were re-called with MiXCR into one record per CDR3 protein. The table has over 85,000 distinct CDR3 sequences, about 8.8% seen once; the top ten hold 2.9%. The source of this sequence is a female donor in good health. Some clones in this sample may be carry-over from other donors' samples. V gene TRBV28 combines with J gene TRBJ2-6; 8 bases are shared with TRBD1. Sequenced material: whole blood. CDR3 coding DNA: TGTGCCAGCAGTTTCCTGGGACAGGCATCTGGGGCCAACGTCCTGACTTTC. This sequence encodes CASSFLGQASGANVLTF.